Following are 17 T cell receptor beta chains from one sample sequenced in a study of shared clonotypes between healthy human individuals. The data were produced by immunoSEQ multiplex PCR, yet TCRdb's version contains in-frame clones alone and is incomplete. The sample records 950,000 to 1,100,000 clones, about 84% being singletons. The source material was memory CD4+ T cells from PBMCs. Subset of the sample: CD45RA-negative fraction. These receptors came from a man between 18 and 35 years old in good health. Some clones in this sample may be carry-over from other donors' samples.

The chain uses TRBV7-2 and TRBJ2-2; 10 bases fit TRBD2. CDR3 length: 17 amino acids. V lost 4 bases to trimming and J lost 5 bases; unmatched junction nucleotides: 10. The germline gives CDR1 SGHTA, CDR2 FQGNSA. In DNA form, the CDR3 reads TGTGCCAGCAGCTCCTTACTAGCGGGATTAAGGACCGGGGAGCTGTTTTTT. Translated, it gives CASSSLLAGLRTGELFF. The full variable domain, completed using reference TRBV7-2 and TRBJ2-2, is GAGVSQSPSNKVTEKGKDVELRCDPISGHTALYWYRQSLGQGLEFLIYFQGNSAPDKSGLPSDRFSAERTGGSVSTLTIQRTQQEDSAVYLCASSSLLAGLRTGELFFGEGSRLTVL.

The rearrangement joins TRBV6-1 to TRBJ2-7; D not resolved. With 8 bases removed from V and 7 bases from J, the gap between germline ends came to 18 bases. Germline assignment: CDR1 MNHNS and CDR2 SASEGT. The CDR3 has 13 amino acids. Here the CDR3 reads CASGLVPLGEQYF. As DNA, the CDR3 is TGTGCCAGCGGGCTAGTTCCCCTCGGAGAGCAGTACTTC.

This chain connects TRBV7-8 to TRBJ2-2, with TRBD2 matching over 9 bases. The germline CDR1 and CDR2 sequences are SGHVS and FQNEAQ. V was pared by 1 base and J by 8 bases, with 5 bases of the junction left unmatched. The CDR3 consists of 15 residues. The CDR3 region has the DNA TGTGCCAGCAGCTTAGGTAGCGGGAGAGGAGGGGAGCTGTTTTTT. Protein: CASSLGSGRGGELFF.

CDR3 coding DNA: TGTGCCAGCAGCTCGCCGGGACAGGGGGGCGAGCAGTACTTC. As protein: CASSSPGQGGEQYF. This chain connects TRBV7-2 to TRBJ2-7, with 11 bases fitting TRBD1. The CDR3 sequence is 14 residues long. Per germline, CDR1 SGHTA and CDR2 FQGNSA. V lost 4 bases to trimming and J lost 6 bases; unmatched junction nucleotides: 5.

This clone was counted ten times or more. This CDR3 is CASSFPGLVNKQYF. CDR3 nucleotide sequence: TGTGCCAGCAGCTTCCCGGGACTAGTGAACAAGCAGTACTTC. The gene calls are TRBV7-8 and TRBJ2-7; 8 nucleotides agree with TRBD2. The ends lost 3 bases at V and 8 bases at J; junction bases unmatched: 9. CDR1 and CDR2 from the germline V gene are SGHVS and FQNEAQ. The length of the CDR3 is 14 residues.

There are a few counts of this clone. The chain couples TRBV2 to TRBJ1-2; the D is unclear. V was pared by 6 bases and J by 0 bases, with 8 bases between. Germline CDR1 and CDR2: SNHLY and FYNNEI. The CDR3 contains 13 residues. CDR3 sequence reads: CASSLEANYGYTF. CDR3 DNA: TGTGCCAGCAGCCTAGAAGCTAACTATGGCTACACCTTC.

This clone was observed once. The chain links TRBV11-2 to TRBJ1-4; D ambiguous. Looked up from germline, CDR1 is SGHAT and CDR2 is FQNNGV. The ends were cut back, 3 bases at V and 3 bases at J, with 17 bases in the middle. This CDR3 spans 17 amino acids. CDR3 sequence: CASSFRSGPGANEKLFF. In DNA form, the CDR3 reads TGTGCCAGCAGCTTTAGGTCCGGGCCTGGGGCTAATGAAAAACTGTTTTTT.

The chain couples TRBV5-1 to TRBJ2-7; TRBD1 matches at 8 bases. CDR3 length: 13 residues. Trimming took 0 bases from V and 7 from J; bases not matched to a gene: 3. The germline V gene encodes CDR1 SGHRS and CDR2 YFSETQ. CDR3 nucleotides: TGCGCCAGCAGCTTGGGACAGGGGCGGGAGCAGTACTTC. This gives the protein CASSLGQGREQYF.

This clone appeared a few times. The rearrangement links TRBV6-1 to TRBJ1-4; D uncertain. Germline assignment: CDR1 MNHNS and CDR2 SASEGT. The CDR3 length is 11 residues. V was trimmed by 3 bases and J by 10 bases, leaving 6 bases between them. In DNA form, the CDR3 reads TGTGCCAGCAGTGATCAGTCAAAACTGTTTTTT. Amino acids: CASSDQSKLFF.

CDR3 nucleotides: TGTGCCAGCAGATCTCGACCGGGACAGGGCACAGATACGCAGTATTTT. It specifies CASRSRPGQGTDTQYF. The chain combines TRBV7-9 with TRBJ2-3; TRBD1 matches 8 bases. J lost 1 base, V lost 6 bases, and 9 bases had no gene match. Per germline, CDR1 SEHNR and CDR2 FQNEAQ (reference sequence). This CDR3 is 16 amino acids long.

The sample holds a few counts of this clone. This chain joins TRBV5-4 and TRBJ2-7; 8 bases fit TRBD1. This CDR3 is 15 amino acids long. V dropped 4 bases and J dropped 5; count of bases not matched to a gene: 11. The germline CDR1 and CDR2 sequences are SGHNT and YYREEE (reference sequence). The CDR3 bases are TGTGCCAGCAGCACGCGGGGCAGGGGGCTTGACGAGCAGTACTTC. It translates to CASSTRGRGLDEQYF.

In this sample, this clone turned up once. The chain joins TRBV9 to TRBJ2-2; the D is unclear. CDR3 length: 14 amino acids. The germline V and J ends were trimmed by 3 bases and 6 bases, with 12 bases remaining between them. Germline V lookup: CDR1 SGDLS, CDR2 YYNGEE. The CDR3 is CASSAGLGSGELFF. The CDR3 DNA is TGTGCCAGCAGCGCGGGCCTAGGGTCCGGGGAGCTGTTTTTT.

The chain couples TRBV2 to TRBJ2-1; D is possibly TRBD2 (5 bases). This CDR3 region has 15 residues. Germline V CDR1 and CDR2: SNHLY, FYNNEI. V gave up 7 bases and J gave up 3 bases, with 16 bases separating them. As DNA, the CDR3 is TGTGCCAGCACCCTTTGGGGAGCTGACTACAATGAGCAGTTCTTC. Translated, it gives CASTLWGADYNEQFF.

The chain has TRBV28 and TRBJ1-4; D ambiguous. Trimming removed 3 bases at V and 5 bases at J, with 4 bases between. The CDR3 extends over 12 amino acids. In germline, CDR1 is MDHEN, CDR2 SYDVKM. DNA of the CDR3: TGTGCCAGCAGTTTGTGGAATGAAAAACTGTTTTTT. It yields the protein CASSLWNEKLFF.

Worth noting for this clone: This sample also contains other DNA sequences that code for the same CDR3. The CDR3 protein is CASSLGGLGYEQYF. DNA of the CDR3: TGTGCCAGCAGCTTAGGGGGTCTCGGCTACGAGCAGTACTTC. This chain joins TRBV7-9 and TRBJ2-7; D call uncertain. Germline V gene lookup returns CDR1 SEHNR and CDR2 FQNEAQ (reference sequence). This CDR3 spans 14 amino acids. V lost 1 base and J 3 bases, leaving 10 bases between the germline ends.

This clone was seen only once. The V call is TRBV28, the J call TRBJ1-1; 7 positions agree with TRBD1. J was trimmed by 5 bases and V by 7 bases; bases with no gene match: 7. Germline lookup yields CDR1 MDHEN and CDR2 SYDVKM. The CDR3 is 13 amino acids. CDR3 coding DNA: TGTGCCAGCATAGGGACAGAAAGGACTGAAGCTTTCTTT. Protein: CASIGTERTEAFF.

Regarding this clone: The germline gene is not matched at one end of the junction; a read error may be the cause. CDR3 region: CASRLGFPYMNTEAFF. The CDR3 DNA sequence: TGTGCCAGCAGGTTAGGGTTTCCCTACATGAACACTGAAGCTTTCTTT. V gene TRBV7-8 combines with J gene TRBJ1-1; D is uncertain. This CDR3 has 16 residues. Germline assignment: CDR1 SGHVS and CDR2 FQNEAQ.